The next 16 T cell receptor beta chains were all read from a single sample in a study of T cell responses to AZD1222 COVID-19 vaccine. Method: immunoSEQ multiplex PCR; TCRdb's copy keeps in-frame clones and lacks some. The top ten clones hold over 0.95% of a sample with under 250,000 clones, just over 90% of them seen once. The material was peripheral blood, obtained on day 0 of MenACWY control vaccination. The source is an adult in good health.

The J gene is TRBJ1-2, the V gene TRBV19; no definite D call. V lost 4 bases, J lost 2 bases, and 11 bases lay in between. There are 14 residues in the CDR3. Germline-derived CDR1 and CDR2 are LNHDA and SQIVND (reference sequence). CDR3 in amino acids: CASSTRTVNYGYTF. CDR3 DNA: TGTGCCAGTAGTACGAGGACTGTAAACTATGGCTACACCTTC. Looking up the rest from reference TRBV19 and TRBJ1-2 gives the full variable domain: DGGITQSPKYLFRKEGQNVTLSCEQNLNHDAMYWYRQDPGQGLRLIYYSQIVNDFQKGDIAEGYSVSREKKESFPLTVTSAQKNPTAFYLCASSTRTVNYGYTFGSGTRLTVV.

This clone appeared a few times. The chain employs TRBV30 and TRBJ1-2; D is uncertain. The CDR3 totals 15 residues. The germline V and J ends were trimmed by 3 bases and 2 bases, with 16 bases remaining between them. CDR1 and CDR2 from the germline V gene are GTSNPN and SVGIG (reference sequence). CDR3 region: CAWSVREGSNYGYTF. In DNA, the CDR3 is TGTGCCTGGAGCGTCCGGGAGGGATCAAACTATGGCTACACCTTC.

The chain joins TRBV29-1 to TRBJ1-3; the D is unclear. The V end lost 4 bases, the J end lost 0 bases, and 7 bases lay between the germline ends. The CDR3 sequence is 13 residues long. The germline V gene encodes CDR1 SQVTM and CDR2 ANQGSEA. The CDR3 DNA sequence: TGCAGCGTTGCACCCTTCTCTGGAAACACCATATATTTT. This codes for CSVAPFSGNTIYF.

This chain connects TRBV12-2 to TRBJ1-2; whether TRBD1, the table's D call, matches the DNA was not checked. TRBV12-2 is a known pseudogene. The CDR3 sequence is 15 residues long. The CDR3 here is CASRLVSGQRRGYTF. The CDR3 nucleotides are TGTGCAAGTCGCTTAGTCTCTGGACAGAGGCGCGGCTACACCTTC.

The rearrangement uses TRBV27 and TRBJ1-5; no firm D call. The CDR3 covers 16 residues. V gave up 7 bases and J gave up 4 bases, with 20 bases separating them. Germline V CDR1 and CDR2: MNHEY, SMNVEV (reference sequence). CDR3: CASTLAGLRRNQPQHF. CDR3 DNA: TGTGCCAGCACCCTCGCCGGTTTGCGGCGGAATCAGCCCCAGCATTTT.

The rearrangement joins TRBV19 to TRBJ1-5; TRBD1 agrees at 7 bases. The CDR3 runs to 14 residues. Germline-derived CDR1 and CDR2 are LNHDA and SQIVND (reference sequence). V lost 6 bases, J lost 4 bases, and 6 bases stayed unmatched. In DNA form, the CDR3 reads TGTGCCAGTAGAAGGGGGACAGCTAATCAGCCCCAGCATTTT. Its protein is CASRRGTANQPQHF.

The chain carries TRBV28 and TRBJ2-5; 8 bases align to TRBD1. This CDR3 has 13 amino acids. J lost 4 bases, V lost 4 bases, and 2 bases had no gene match. Looked up from germline, CDR1 is MDHEN and CDR2 is SYDVKM. The CDR3, as DNA: TGTGCCAGCAGTTCAGGGGGCTTAGAGACCCAGTACTTC. Translated: CASSSGGLETQYF.

This clone was counted a single time. The J gene is TRBJ1-1, the V gene TRBV19; 7 bases are shared with TRBD1. The CDR3 consists of 13 residues. After removal of 5 bases from V and 4 bases from J, the junction contained 4 bases not matched to a gene. Germline values: CDR1 LNHDA, CDR2 SQIVND (reference sequence). CDR3 DNA: TGTGCCAGTAGTGGTTCAGGGGGCACTGAAGCTTTCTTT. This codes for CASSGSGGTEAFF.

Concerning this clone itself: At the DNA level, this CDR3 is encoded by other sequences in the same sample as well. The V call is TRBV18, the J call TRBJ1-1; no definite D call. V was clipped by 3 bases and J by 1 base, with 6 bases between them. The CDR3 totals 13 residues. Germline lookup yields CDR1 KGHSH and CDR2 LQKENI. The CDR3 is CASSPVGNTEAFF. CDR3 sequence (DNA): TGTGCCAGCTCACCGGTGGGGAACACTGAAGCTTTCTTT.

The chain joins TRBV14 to TRBJ1-6; the D is unclear. The CDR3 totals 12 residues. The germline V gene has CDR1 SGHDN and CDR2 FVKESK. Trimming left V 4 bases short and J 14 bases short, with 12 bases between. Here the CDR3 reads CASSRPAGALHF. In nucleotides, the CDR3 is TGTGCCAGCAGCCGTCCGGCTGGGGCCCTCCACTTT.

The chain uses TRBV11-2 and TRBJ1-4; maybe TRBD1 (6 bases). Trimming removed 2 bases from V and 10 bases from J, with 14 bases in between. In germline, CDR1 is SGHAT, CDR2 FQNNGV. The CDR3 is 14 residues long. The CDR3: CASSLNRVGGKLFF. The CDR3, as DNA: TGTGCCAGCAGCTTAAACAGGGTTGGTGGAAAACTGTTTTTT.

The rearrangement uses TRBV3-1 (or the pseudogene TRBV3-2) and TRBJ2-5, with a possible D match to TRBD1 (8 bases). With 5 bases removed from V and 4 bases from J, the gap between germline ends came to 11 bases. The CDR3 has 13 amino acids. CDR1 LGHDT and CDR2 YNNKEL come from the germline V gene (reference sequence). CDR3 nucleotide sequence: TGTGCCAGCAGCTACAGGGGGGGAGAGACCCAGTACTTC. It codes for CASSYRGGETQYF.

This chain joins TRBV5-1 and TRBJ2-2; tentatively, D is TRBD2 (5 bases). Germline V gene lookup returns CDR1 SGHRS and CDR2 YFSETQ. The CDR3 runs to 16 residues. V lost 4 bases to trimming and J lost 0 bases, with 13 bases between them. This CDR3 reads CASSLLGVANTGELFF. The DNA for the CDR3 is TGCGCCAGCAGCCTCCTCGGGGTCGCGAACACCGGGGAGCTGTTTTTT.

In this sample, this clone turned up a few times. This chain uses TRBV2 with TRBJ2-7; tentative D call: TRBD2 (5 bases). CDR1 is SNHLY, CDR2 FYNNEI, per germline. This CDR3 has 12 residues. The ends were cut back, 1 base at V and 4 bases at J, with 5 bases in the middle. Here the CDR3 reads CASSEGEYEQYF. The CDR3 DNA follows: TGTGCCAGCAGTGAAGGGGAGTACGAGCAGTACTTC.

This clone occurred once. This chain links TRBV6-1 with TRBJ1-5; D ambiguous. This CDR3 is 14 amino acids long. V was pared by 6 bases and J by 1 base, with 10 bases between. Germline lookup yields CDR1 MNHNS and CDR2 SASEGT. The CDR3 loop is CASSALVSNQPQHF. The DNA of the CDR3 is TGTGCCAGCAGCGCTCTAGTAAGCAATCAGCCCCAGCATTTT.

The chain recombines TRBV6-2 or TRBV6-3 with TRBJ2-4; TRBD1 agrees at 7 bases. Germline CDR1 is MNHEY and CDR2 is SVGEGT. With 5 bases clipped from V and 0 bases from J, the junction kept 7 bases outside the gene matches. The CDR3 spans 16 residues. The CDR3 DNA is TGTGCCAGCAGTCGACAGGGATACTTAGCCAAAAACATTCAGTACTTC. This gives the protein CASSRQGYLAKNIQYF.